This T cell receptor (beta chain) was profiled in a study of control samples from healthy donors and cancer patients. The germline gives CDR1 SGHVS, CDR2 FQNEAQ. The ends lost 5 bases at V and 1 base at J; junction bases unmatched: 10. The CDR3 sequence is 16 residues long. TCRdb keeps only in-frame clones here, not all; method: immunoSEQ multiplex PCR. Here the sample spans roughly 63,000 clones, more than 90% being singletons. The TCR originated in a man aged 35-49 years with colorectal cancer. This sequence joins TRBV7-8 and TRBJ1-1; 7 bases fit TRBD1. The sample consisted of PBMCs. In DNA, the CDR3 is TGTGCCAGCAGCAACCGGGACAGAGGCTGGAACACTGAAGCTTTCTTT. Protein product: CASSNRDRGWNTEAFF.